This is a list of T cell receptor beta chains from one sample in a study of beta chain features in type 1 diabetes. Generated by immunoSEQ multiplex PCR, the TCRdb table keeps only in-frame clones and is missing some. Among 250,000 to 300,000 clones listed, 24% were seen once. Sequencing used naive CD4+ T cells from blood. These receptors came from a woman in her thirties with type 1 diabetes. The CDR3 runs from the conserved cysteine through the conserved F or W.

v_gene: TRBV18; j_gene: TRBJ1-1; CDR3aa: CASSPVAGEAFF
v_gene: TRBV2; j_gene: TRBJ1-5; CDR3aa: CASSDGAGVQPQHF
v_gene: TRBV30; j_gene: TRBJ2-7; CDR3aa: CAWSATGNEQYF
v_gene: TRBV28; j_gene: TRBJ2-7; CDR3aa: CASSLAGTYEQYF
v_gene: TRBV30; j_gene: TRBJ2-3; CDR3aa: CAWRLAGTDTQYF
v_gene: TRBV6-5; j_gene: TRBJ1-5; CDR3aa: CASSTTGAAQPQHF
v_gene: TRBV4-2; j_gene: TRBJ1-2; CDR3aa: CASSQGDRDEDGYTF
v_gene: TRBV6-6; j_gene: TRBJ2-5; CDR3aa: CASTLRGFIEETQYF
v_gene: TRBV28; j_gene: TRBJ1-1; CDR3aa: CASSYSGEGTFF
v_gene: TRBV30; j_gene: TRBJ2-3; CDR3aa: CAWSSPSDRTDTQYF
v_gene: TRBV21-1; j_gene: TRBJ2-3; CDR3aa: CASSNDGLAGSPDTQYF
v_gene: TRBV9; j_gene: TRBJ2-3; CDR3aa: CASSATGSSDTDTQYF
v_gene: TRBV7-9; j_gene: TRBJ2-1; CDR3aa: CASSPGSWNEQFF
v_gene: TRBV29-1; j_gene: TRBJ2-5; CDR3aa: CSAEQGAVETQYF
v_gene: TRBV6-5; j_gene: TRBJ2-5; CDR3aa: CASSYSGQHEETQYF
v_gene: TRBV21-1; j_gene: TRBJ2-7; CDR3aa: CASSKPLLAGYSSYEQYF
v_gene: TRBV28; j_gene: TRBJ2-1; CDR3aa: CASSLTSGQGAYNEQFF
v_gene: TRBV7-2; j_gene: TRBJ1-1; CDR3aa: CASSFTGGTEAFF
v_gene: TRBV11-2; j_gene: TRBJ2-5; CDR3aa: CASSLDIREKTQYF
v_gene: TRBV9; j_gene: TRBJ2-1; CDR3aa: CASSATLVSGYNEQFF
v_gene: TRBV2; j_gene: TRBJ2-1; CDR3aa: CATLAGVYNEQFF
v_gene: TRBV29-1; j_gene: TRBJ2-5; CDR3aa: CSVDRGASVHRGAQETQYF
v_gene: TRBV18; j_gene: TRBJ1-2; CDR3aa: CASSPPSGVYGYTF
v_gene: TRBV6-1; j_gene: TRBJ1-5; CDR3aa: CASRGPGYSNQPQHF
v_gene: TRBV19; j_gene: TRBJ1-5; CDR3aa: CASSQWTGRNNQPQHF
v_gene: TRBV5-1; j_gene: TRBJ2-1; CDR3aa: CASSLGQGPRQFF
v_gene: TRBV29-1; j_gene: TRBJ1-1; CDR3aa: CSVLSPATPNTEAFF
v_gene: TRBV20-1; j_gene: TRBJ2-1; CDR3aa: CSARDNEQFF
v_gene: TRBV5-4; j_gene: TRBJ2-2; CDR3aa: CASSLAAGTTGELFF
v_gene: TRBV28; j_gene: TRBJ2-4; CDR3aa: CASRGGLADIAKNIQYF
v_gene: TRBV4-1; j_gene: TRBJ2-7; CDR3aa: CASSPRTGSVSYEQYF
v_gene: TRBV14; j_gene: TRBJ2-1; CDR3aa: CASSHSGRARNEQFF
v_gene: TRBV4-2; j_gene: TRBJ1-4; CDR3aa: CASSQANQDRKLFF
v_gene: TRBV30; j_gene: TRBJ1-2; CDR3aa: CAWSPPFAYSGYTF
v_gene: TRBV15; j_gene: TRBJ1-3; CDR3aa: CATSRDRGLDIFGNTIYF
v_gene: TRBV29-1; j_gene: TRBJ1-1; CDR3aa: CSVSRETEAFF
v_gene: TRBV9; j_gene: TRBJ1-2; CDR3aa: CASSTGTGYGYTF
v_gene: TRBV2; j_gene: TRBJ2-3; CDR3aa: CASSDRQGTDTQYF
v_gene: TRBV30; j_gene: TRBJ2-2; CDR3aa: CAWNDHGTHTGELFF
v_gene: TRBV5-1; j_gene: TRBJ2-1; CDR3aa: CASSLFGVRERSYNEQFF
v_gene: TRBV27; j_gene: TRBJ2-7; CDR3aa: CASSLSGTGTTYEQYF
v_gene: TRBV4-1; j_gene: TRBJ2-5; CDR3aa: CATKAPGQGETQYF